Below, 9 T cell receptor beta chains from the same sample are listed, as sequenced in a study of human T cells and chemical hapten exposure. This sample's time point: patch test 3, about 24 weeks after DPC sensitization. Treatment described: therapeutic diphenylcyclopropenone sensitization with weekly scalp DPC. TCRdb reprocessed the RACE reads with MiXCR, giving one entry per CDR3 protein. The sample contains under 200,000 distinct CDR3 sequences, approximately 30% of which appear only once. The specimen was whole blood, collected in connection with sensitization to the hapten diphenylcyclopropenone (DPC). The receptors here all came from a woman aged 18-29 years with alopecia areata. Some clones in this sample may be carry-over from other donors' samples.

The chain is built from TRBV7-6 and TRBJ1-5, with D unresolved. The CDR3 spans 12 residues. Germline V gene sequence: CDR1 SGHVS, CDR2 FNYEAQ. V dropped 4 bases and J dropped 4 bases, with 5 bases sitting between them. CDR3: CASSSGNQPQHF. As DNA, the CDR3 is TGTGCCAGCAGCTCGGGTAATCAGCCCCAGCATTTT. Using reference TRBV7-6 and TRBJ1-5 for the parts outside the CDR3, the full variable domain is GAGVSQSPRYKVTKRGQDVALRCDPISGHVSLYWYRQALGQGPEFLTYFNYEAQQDKSGLPNDRFSAERPEGSISTLTIQRTEQRDSAMYRCASSSGNQPQHFGDGTRLSIL.

The CDR3 loop is CASSTTGSSGNTIYF. CDR3 DNA sequence: TGTGCCAGCAGCACCACAGGGTCCTCTGGAAACACCATATATTTT. This chain uses TRBV7-8 with TRBJ1-3; tentative D call: TRBD1 (6 bases). This CDR3 region has 15 residues. The germline gives CDR1 SGHVS, CDR2 FQNEAQ. Between the trimmed V and J ends, which lost 5 bases and 0 bases, there was a span of 11 bases.

The rearrangement links TRBV29-1 to TRBJ2-6; no clear D gene. This CDR3 has 13 amino acids. Germline values: CDR1 SQVTM, CDR2 ANQGSEA. Trimming removed 5 bases from V and 12 bases from J, with 17 bases in between. The CDR3 sequence is CSVTAQTKGVLTF. The DNA of the CDR3 is TGCAGCGTTACCGCCCAAACCAAAGGCGTCCTGACTTTC.

This clonotype was seen a few times. The rearrangement uses TRBV29-1 and TRBJ2-5, with D possibly matching TRBD2 (6 bases). V was clipped by 4 bases and J by 6 bases, with 12 bases between them. Germline CDR1 reads SQVTM; CDR2 reads ANQGSEA. The CDR3 runs 12 residues. CDR3: CSVVGGDKTQYF. CDR3 nucleotides: TGCAGCGTTGTGGGGGGAGACAAGACCCAGTACTTC. Full variable domain (outside the CDR3, taken from reference TRBV29-1 and TRBJ2-5): SAVISQKPSRDICQRGTSLTIQCQVDSQVTMMFWYRQQPGQSLTLIATANQGSEATYESGFVIDKFPISRPNLTFSTLTVSNMSPEDSSIYLCSVVGGDKTQYFGPGTRLLVL.

The DNA for the CDR3 is TGTGCCACCAGCAGAGACCCGACTGACAGGGGGCGAATCGGCTACACCTTC. This gives the protein CATSRDPTDRGRIGYTF. This sequence joins TRBV15 and TRBJ1-2, with 10 bases that match TRBD1. The CDR3 is 17 residues long. The germline V gene has CDR1 LNHNV and CDR2 YYDKDF (reference sequence). V was clipped by 0 bases and J by 8 bases; unmatched bases: 12.

J is TRBJ2-5 and V is TRBV27; D may be TRBD1 or TRBD2 (5 bases each). The CDR3 loop spans 14 amino acids. Germline V gene lookup returns CDR1 MNHEY and CDR2 SMNVEV (reference sequence). Trimming removed 1 base from V and 10 bases from J, with 16 bases in between. The CDR3 bases are TGTGCCAGCAGTTTATACGGCAGTCCGAGGGGCCAGTACTTC. Protein sequence: CASSLYGSPRGQYF.

This rearrangement joins TRBV14 to TRBJ1-6, with D perhaps TRBD1 (6 bases). V was pared by 5 bases and J by 14 bases, with 13 bases between. This CDR3 comprises 12 residues. Germline V gene data show CDR1 as SGHDN and CDR2 as FVKESK. The chain's CDR3 is CASSSTGTALHF. CDR3 sequence (DNA): TGTGCCAGCAGCTCAACAGGGACCGCCCTCCACTTT. Based on the CDR3 plus reference TRBV14 and TRBJ1-6, the full variable domain is EAGVTQFPSHSVIEKGQTVTLRCDPISGHDNLYWYRRVMGKEIKFLLHFVKESKQDESGMPNNRFLAERTGGTYSTLKVQPAELEDSGVYFCASSSTGTALHFGNGTRLTVT.

This clonotype was seen once. V gene TRBV5-6 combines with J gene TRBJ1-5; the D is unclear. The CDR3 is 15 residues long. CDR1 is SGHDT and CDR2 is YYEEEE in the germline V gene. V gave up 0 bases and J gave up 2 bases, with 9 bases separating them. In DNA, the CDR3 is TGTGCCAGCAGCTTGGCAGGTCGTGGCAATCAGCCCCAGCATTTT. This gives the protein CASSLAGRGNQPQHF. Complete variable domain (other parts from reference TRBV5-6 and TRBJ1-5): DAGVTQSPTHLIKTRGQQVTLRCSPKSGHDTVSWYQQALGQGPQFIFQYYEEEERQRGNFPDRFSGHQFPNYSSELNVNALLLGDSALYLCASSLAGRGNQPQHFGDGTRLSIL.

There are many counts of this clonotype. The chain has TRBV13 and TRBJ2-7, with D possibly being TRBD1 or TRBD2 (5 bases each). This CDR3 is built from 14 residues. Germline V gives CDR1 PRHDT, CDR2 FYEKMQ (reference sequence). The V gene lost 5 bases and the J gene lost 6 bases, with 17 bases spanning the gap. Here the CDR3 DNA reads TGTGCCAGCAGCATCCGGGATCAGGGCGGCGAGCAGTACTTC. Translating it yields CASSIRDQGGEQYF.